This TCR beta chain was sequenced during a study of Ad26.COV2.S vaccination and SARS-CoV-2 variants. Regarding the study as a whole: Responses of T cells in total may have been underestimated by the TCR breadth and depth analyses. Post-vaccination spike-specific CD8+ and CD4+ T cell responses reportedly had substantial breadth.

Method: immunoSEQ multiplex PCR; TCRdb's copy keeps in-frame clones and lacks some. The table shows 300,000 to 350,000 clones, with just over 85% occurring only once. For this clone: The antigen remains unidentified.

The V and J ends lost 5 bases and 3 bases, in that order; junction bases with no gene match: 4. The germline V gene encodes CDR1 LGHNA and CDR2 YSLEER. The CDR3 totals 14 residues. The treatment denotes: 15 to 20 received Ad26.COV2.S at low or high dose, single or two shots; several received placebo; per-sample allocation not given. Sampling was done on day 63 after the first vaccine or placebo injection. Adults aged 18-55 years in Boston included the donor. The clonotype originates from a person aged 18 to 65 who received the Ad26.COV2.S COVID-19 vaccine or a placebo. The sample was peripheral blood, taken in a trial of Ad26.COV2.S vaccine versus placebo. The chain recombines TRBV4-3 with TRBJ2-7; 10 bases are a match to TRBD1. CDR3 loop: CASSKGQGLYEQYF. The CDR3 coding sequence is TGCGCCAGCAGCAAGGGACAGGGGCTCTACGAGCAGTACTTC.